Reported below is one TCR beta chain. Its antigen remains unknown. V lost 3 bases and J lost 0, with 6 bases in between. Germline V lookup: CDR1 MNHNS, CDR2 SASEGT. The CDR3 sequence is 14 residues long. What was amplified from RNA transcripts were TCR beta CDR3 regions. TCR CDR3 underwent first-round RT-PCR with the HTBI primer set. TCRdb analysed the multiplex PCR reads with MiXCR anew, one entry per CDR3 protein. The data show approximately 400,000 distinct CDR3 sequences, roughly 19% seen once. Patients were excluded because of uncontrolled infection, other autoimmune disease, pregnancy or lactation. This specimen belongs to a study of T cells in Graves' hyperthyroidism and ophthalmopathy. Whole-study findings and limits: Ophthalmopathy and stable hyperthyroidism were separated by a 13 V-J model. The model identified upcoming ophthalmopathy a median about 7.1 months ahead of onset.

The TCR was taken from a woman in her late teens or twenties with Graves' hyperthyroidism. Sequencing input: blood. V and J are TRBV6-1 and TRBJ1-5; D remains unclear. CDR3 region: CASSDVYSNQPQHF. CDR3 DNA: TGTGCCAGCAGTGATGTATATAGCAATCAGCCCCAGCATTTT.